The rows below give T cell receptor beta chains drawn from one sample of a study of cytomegalovirus exposure and HLA in healthy donors. Sequencing used immunoSEQ multiplex PCR; TCRdb keeps in-frame clones, though not all of them. The sample carries around 160,000 clones, over 60% recorded once. The material sequenced was PBMCs. All receptors come from a man between 35 and 55 years old in good health and CMV-seropositive. Each CDR3 is given without its conserved first and last residue. Each record gives: J gene, D gene, V gene, CDR3 protein. The D gene is left open where the match is weak.

J: TRBJ1-3; D: TRBD1; V: TRBV28; CDR3: ASSPGQDGPIY
J: TRBJ1-1; D: TRBD1; V: TRBV28; CDR3: ASSEGQGNTEAF
J: TRBJ1-2; D: .; V: TRBV7-6; CDR3: ASSPNTGSYGYT
J: TRBJ2-2; D: .; V: TRBV11-2; CDR3: ASSVGAAGELF
J: TRBJ2-5; D: TRBD2; V: TRBV6-4; CDR3: ASSRSSGPVEGTQY
J: TRBJ2-7; D: TRBD1; V: TRBV11-3; CDR3: ASSSSGQGSYEQY
J: TRBJ1-1; D: TRBD1; V: TRBV30; CDR3: AWDFPGGTEEAF
J: TRBJ2-5; D: .; V: TRBV5-1; CDR3: ASSFPRAGSFQETQY
J: TRBJ1-1; D: TRBD1; V: TRBV25-1; CDR3: ASSTRGLTEAF
J: TRBJ1-3; D: TRBD1; V: TRBV7-6; CDR3: ASSARQGFSGNTIY
J: TRBJ1-2; D: TRBD1; V: TRBV7-8; CDR3: ASSLYGGQIHSNYGYT
J: TRBJ2-1; D: .; V: TRBV10-3; CDR3: AISLDPDYNEQF
J: TRBJ1-1; D: TRBD1; V: TRBV2; CDR3: ASSDPLGLDRGTEAF
J: TRBJ2-1; D: .; V: TRBV27; CDR3: ASSTTRGQRNEQF
J: TRBJ1-1; D: .; V: TRBV28; CDR3: ASSPSGVGNTEAF
J: TRBJ2-7; D: TRBD1; V: TRBV28; CDR3: ASKGASGTDPYEQY
J: TRBJ2-7; D: TRBD2; V: TRBV5-4; CDR3: ASSIPSLGGSADEQY
J: TRBJ2-5; D: .; V: TRBV2; CDR3: ASGGGGLETQY
J: TRBJ2-1; D: .; V: TRBV19; CDR3: ASSISMGALNNEQF
J: TRBJ2-3; D: .; V: TRBV7-2; CDR3: ASAEIRTDTQY
J: TRBJ2-3; D: .; V: TRBV9; CDR3: ASSVSTGLTDTQY
J: TRBJ1-5; D: .; V: TRBV28; CDR3: ASTQGRKNNQPQH
J: TRBJ2-1; D: .; V: TRBV29-1; CDR3: SVEGLQDNEQF
J: TRBJ1-4; D: TRBD1; V: TRBV29-1; CDR3: SVSGTGNEKLF
J: TRBJ2-1; D: TRBD2; V: TRBV10-2; CDR3: ASRDTGTSGRIFNEQF
J: TRBJ1-6; D: .; V: TRBV7-2; CDR3: ASSLLEGRSPLH
J: TRBJ1-1; D: .; V: TRBV11-2; CDR3: ASSTSLRTEAF
J: TRBJ2-5; D: .; V: TRBV18; CDR3: ASSPLEETQY
J: TRBJ1-3; D: .; V: TRBV6-6; CDR3: ASSPTWSSGNTIY
J: TRBJ1-2; D: TRBD1; V: TRBV7-8; CDR3: ASSDRVNYGYT
J: TRBJ2-1; D: TRBD2; V: TRBV5-1; CDR3: ASSLGGGRVGDEQF
J: TRBJ1-4; D: TRBD1; V: TRBV4-1; CDR3: ASSHLGQLNEKLF
J: TRBJ2-1; D: .; V: TRBV9; CDR3: ASSSTGEQF
J: TRBJ2-3; D: .; V: TRBV5-1; CDR3: ASSLEGGLADTQY
J: TRBJ2-4; D: .; V: TRBV9; CDR3: ASSVAGDLARNIQY
J: TRBJ2-2; D: TRBD1; V: TRBV6-5; CDR3: ASRRQGVNTGELF
J: TRBJ1-1; D: TRBD1; V: TRBV28; CDR3: ASSLSRQGTEAF
J: TRBJ1-1; D: .; V: TRBV5-6; CDR3: ASKRRGTEAF
J: TRBJ1-1; D: .; V: TRBV5-4; CDR3: ASSTRGMNTEAF
J: TRBJ2-2; D: TRBD2; V: TRBV6-1; CDR3: ASSAPTGTSKPGELF
J: TRBJ2-5; D: .; V: TRBV6-5; CDR3: ASRAASETQY
J: TRBJ2-1; D: TRBD2; V: TRBV6-5; CDR3: ASRQAGGAERQF
J: TRBJ2-4; D: .; V: TRBV4-1; CDR3: ASSQIAEPQNIQY
J: TRBJ2-7; D: TRBD1; V: TRBV2; CDR3: ASSGTGGGYEQY
J: TRBJ2-7; D: .; V: TRBV18; CDR3: ASSPGTTRNYEQY